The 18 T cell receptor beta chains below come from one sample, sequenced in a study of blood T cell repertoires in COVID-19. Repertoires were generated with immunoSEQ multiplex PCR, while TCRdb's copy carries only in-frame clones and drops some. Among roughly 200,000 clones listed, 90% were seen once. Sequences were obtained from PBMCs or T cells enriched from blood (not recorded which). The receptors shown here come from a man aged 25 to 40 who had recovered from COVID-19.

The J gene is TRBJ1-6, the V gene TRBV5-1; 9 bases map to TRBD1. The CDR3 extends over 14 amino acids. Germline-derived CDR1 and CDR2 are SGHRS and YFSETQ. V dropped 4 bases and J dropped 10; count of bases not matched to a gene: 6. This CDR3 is CASSLQGAESPLHF. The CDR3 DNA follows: TGCGCCAGCAGCCTACAGGGGGCGGAATCACCCCTCCACTTT.

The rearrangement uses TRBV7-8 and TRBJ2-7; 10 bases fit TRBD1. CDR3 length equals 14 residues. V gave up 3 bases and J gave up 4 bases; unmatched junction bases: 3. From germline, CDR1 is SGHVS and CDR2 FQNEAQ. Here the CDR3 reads CASSLGDRGYEQYF. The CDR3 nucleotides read TGTGCCAGCAGCTTGGGGGACAGGGGTTACGAGCAGTACTTC. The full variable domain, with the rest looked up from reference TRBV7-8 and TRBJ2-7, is GAGVSQSPRYKVAKRGQDVALRCDPISGHVSLFWYQQALGQGPEFLTYFQNEAQLDKSGLPSDRFFAERPEGSVSTLKIQRTQQEDSAVYLCASSLGDRGYEQYFGPGTRLTVT.

CDR3 DNA sequence: TGTGCCAGCAGCCGAGGGCCCCCCGGGGAGCTGTTTTTT. Translation gives CASSRGPPGELFF. The rearrangement links TRBV3-1 (or the pseudogene TRBV3-2) to TRBJ2-2; possible D gene TRBD2, 5 bases. The V gene's germline CDR1 is LGHDT and CDR2 YNNKEL (reference sequence). The CDR3 loop spans 13 amino acids. V shed 4 bases and J shed 6 bases, with 9 bases lying between them.

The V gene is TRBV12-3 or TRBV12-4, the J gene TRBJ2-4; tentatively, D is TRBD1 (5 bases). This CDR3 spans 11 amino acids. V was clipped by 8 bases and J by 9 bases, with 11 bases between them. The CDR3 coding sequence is TGTGCCAGCGGAACAGGCGGCATTCAGTACTTC. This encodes CASGTGGIQYF.

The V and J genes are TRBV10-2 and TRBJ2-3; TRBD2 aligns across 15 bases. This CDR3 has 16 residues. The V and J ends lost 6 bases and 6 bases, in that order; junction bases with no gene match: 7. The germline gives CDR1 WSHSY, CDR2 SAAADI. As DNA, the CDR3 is TGCGCCAGCAGATGGGGACTAGCGGGAGGTAGGGATACGCAGTATTTT. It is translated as CASRWGLAGGRDTQYF.

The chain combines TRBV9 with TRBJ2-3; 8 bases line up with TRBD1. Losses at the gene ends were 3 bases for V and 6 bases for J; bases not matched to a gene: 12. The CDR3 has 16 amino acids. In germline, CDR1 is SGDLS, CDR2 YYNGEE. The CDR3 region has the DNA TGTGCCAGCAGCGAAGGGAGGACAGGGATCAAGGATACGCAGTATTTT. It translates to CASSEGRTGIKDTQYF.

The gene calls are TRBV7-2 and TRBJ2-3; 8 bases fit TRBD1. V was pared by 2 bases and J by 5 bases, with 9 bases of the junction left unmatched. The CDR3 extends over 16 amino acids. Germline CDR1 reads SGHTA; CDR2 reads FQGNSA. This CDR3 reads CASSLQGAHGIDTQYF. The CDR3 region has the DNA TGTGCCAGCAGCTTACAGGGGGCGCATGGTATAGATACGCAGTATTTT.

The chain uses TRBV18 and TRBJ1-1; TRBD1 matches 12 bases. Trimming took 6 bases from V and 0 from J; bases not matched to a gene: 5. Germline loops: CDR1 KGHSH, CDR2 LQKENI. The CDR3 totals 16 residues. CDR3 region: CASSGTGGGMNTEAFF. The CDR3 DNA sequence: TGTGCCAGCTCTGGGACAGGGGGCGGCATGAACACTGAAGCTTTCTTT.

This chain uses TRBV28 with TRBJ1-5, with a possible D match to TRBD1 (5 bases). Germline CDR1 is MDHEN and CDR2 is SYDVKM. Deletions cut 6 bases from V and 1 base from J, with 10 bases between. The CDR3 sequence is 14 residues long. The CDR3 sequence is CASRPGLSNQPQHF. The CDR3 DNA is TGTGCCAGCAGACCAGGGTTAAGCAATCAGCCCCAGCATTTT.

The CDR3 region has the DNA TGTGCCAGCAGCAGGGACAGGGTTGGCTATGGCTACACCTTC. Translation gives CASSRDRVGYGYTF. The chain joins TRBV7-6 to TRBJ1-2; 9 nucleotides match TRBD1. Germline CDR1 is SGHVS and CDR2 is FNYEAQ. V lost 5 bases and J lost 4; bases outside the gene matches: 5. The CDR3 covers 14 residues.

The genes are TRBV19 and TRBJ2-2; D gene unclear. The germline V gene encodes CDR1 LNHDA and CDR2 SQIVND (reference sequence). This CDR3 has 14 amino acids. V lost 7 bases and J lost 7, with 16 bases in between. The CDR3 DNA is TGTGCCAGTACTTCCATTGATGGCTTCGGGGAGCTGTTTTTT. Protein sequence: CASTSIDGFGELFF.

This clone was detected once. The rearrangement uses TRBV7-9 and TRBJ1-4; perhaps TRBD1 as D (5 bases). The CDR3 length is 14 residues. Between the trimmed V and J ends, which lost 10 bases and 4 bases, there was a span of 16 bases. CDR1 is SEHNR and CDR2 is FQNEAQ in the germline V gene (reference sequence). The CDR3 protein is CATSRGSGNEKLFF. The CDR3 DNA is TGTGCCACATCTCGGGGGTCCGGTAATGAAAAACTGTTTTTT.

The CDR3 sequence: CASSPLAGVLSYNEQFF. The DNA of the CDR3 is TGTGCCAGTAGTCCCCTAGCGGGAGTTCTATCGTACAATGAGCAGTTCTTC. The chain combines TRBV19 with TRBJ2-1, with 10 bases matching TRBD2. Germline loops: CDR1 LNHDA, CDR2 SQIVND (reference sequence). This CDR3 comprises 17 residues. V dropped 5 bases and J dropped 4; count of bases not matched to a gene: 11.

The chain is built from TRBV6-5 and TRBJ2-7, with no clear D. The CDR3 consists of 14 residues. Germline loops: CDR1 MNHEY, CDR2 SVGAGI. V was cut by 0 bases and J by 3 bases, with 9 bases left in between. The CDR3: CASSYSLSGYEQYF. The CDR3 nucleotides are TGTGCCAGCAGTTACTCCTTGTCGGGCTACGAGCAGTACTTC.

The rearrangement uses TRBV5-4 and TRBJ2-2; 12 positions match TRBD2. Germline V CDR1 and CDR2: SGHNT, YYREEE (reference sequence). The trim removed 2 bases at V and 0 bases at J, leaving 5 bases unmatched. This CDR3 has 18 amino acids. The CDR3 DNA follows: TGTGCCAGCAGCTTTAGGACTAGCGGGACAGCGAACACCGGGGAGCTGTTTTTT. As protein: CASSFRTSGTANTGELFF.

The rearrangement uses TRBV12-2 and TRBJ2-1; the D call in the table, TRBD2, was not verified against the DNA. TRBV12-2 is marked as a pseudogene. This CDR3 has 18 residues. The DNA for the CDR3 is TGTGCAAGTCGCTTAGGATTACCTAGCGGGAGTTTTTACAATGAGCAGTTCTTC. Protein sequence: CASRLGLPSGSFYNEQFF.

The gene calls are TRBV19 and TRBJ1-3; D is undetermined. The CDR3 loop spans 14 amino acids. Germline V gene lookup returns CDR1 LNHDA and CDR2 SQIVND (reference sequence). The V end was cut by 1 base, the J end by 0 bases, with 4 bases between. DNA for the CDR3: TGTGCCAGTAGTATAGCCAACTCTGGAAACACCATATATTTT. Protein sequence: CASSIANSGNTIYF.

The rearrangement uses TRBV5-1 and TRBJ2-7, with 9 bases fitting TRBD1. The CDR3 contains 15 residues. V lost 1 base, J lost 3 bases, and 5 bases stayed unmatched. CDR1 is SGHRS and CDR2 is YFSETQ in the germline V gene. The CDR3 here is CASSLLGQGIYEQYF. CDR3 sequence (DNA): TGCGCCAGCAGCTTGCTCGGACAGGGGATCTACGAGCAGTACTTC.